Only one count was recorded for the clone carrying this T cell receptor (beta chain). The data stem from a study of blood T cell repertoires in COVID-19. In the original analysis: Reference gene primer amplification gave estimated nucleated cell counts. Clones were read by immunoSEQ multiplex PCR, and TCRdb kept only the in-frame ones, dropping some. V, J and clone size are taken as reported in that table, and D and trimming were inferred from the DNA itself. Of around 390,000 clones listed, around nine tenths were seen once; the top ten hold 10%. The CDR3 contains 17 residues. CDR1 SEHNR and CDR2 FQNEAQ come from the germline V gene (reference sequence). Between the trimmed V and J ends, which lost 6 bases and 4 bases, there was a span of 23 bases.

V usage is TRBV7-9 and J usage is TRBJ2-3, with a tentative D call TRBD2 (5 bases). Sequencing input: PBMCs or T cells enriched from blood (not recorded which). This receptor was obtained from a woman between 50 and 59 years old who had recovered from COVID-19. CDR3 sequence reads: CASSSPPGGQAADTQYF. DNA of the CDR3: TGTGCCAGCAGTTCCCCCCCCGGAGGCCAGGCGGCAGATACGCAGTATTTT.